This passage covers 16 T cell receptor beta chains from one sample sequenced in a study of CD8 T cells in Susac syndrome. It was with random hexamers that 0.5 to 1 ug RNA was reverse transcribed. TCRdb called the immunoSEQ multiplex PCR reads again in MiXCR, with one record for every CDR3 protein. The table records more than 80,000 distinct CDR3 sequences, approximately 95% of them present only once. Sequences were obtained from CD8+ T cells from PBMCs. These receptors were obtained from a human donor with Susac syndrome.

The chain employs TRBV6-1 and TRBJ2-3, with D perhaps TRBD2 (6 bases). The CDR3 runs to 15 residues. The germline V gene has CDR1 MNHNS and CDR2 SASEGT. V was clipped by 4 bases and J by 3 bases, with 14 bases between them. The CDR3 nucleotides read TGTGCCAGCAGTGGATTCCGGGACTTTACAGATACGCAGTATTTT. Its protein is CASSGFRDFTDTQYF.

The CDR3 DNA sequence: TGTGCCAGCAGCGTAGGGCAGGCTAATGAGCAGTTCTTC. This sequence encodes CASSVGQANEQFF. The rearrangement uses TRBV9 and TRBJ2-1, with D unresolved. The V gene lost 0 bases and the J gene lost 7 bases, with 8 bases spanning the gap. Germline CDR1 SGDLS, CDR2 YYNGEE. The CDR3 covers 13 residues.

J is TRBJ2-7 and V is TRBV2; TRBD2 aligns across 8 bases. This CDR3 has 14 residues. Germline-derived CDR1 and CDR2 are SNHLY and FYNNEI. V lost 4 bases, J lost 4 bases, and 6 bases stayed unmatched. This CDR3 is CASSGELADYEQYF. The CDR3 nucleotides are TGTGCCAGCAGTGGTGAACTAGCGGATTACGAGCAGTACTTC.

This clonotype was counted a few times. This chain uses TRBV6-2 or TRBV6-3 with TRBJ2-7; D gene unclear. V lost 0 bases and J lost 0, with 3 bases in between. Germline values: CDR1 MNHEY, CDR2 SVGEGT. This CDR3 has 13 amino acids. The CDR3 coding sequence is TGTGCCAGCAGTTACTCGAGCTCCTACGAGCAGTACTTC. The encoded protein is CASSYSSSYEQYF.

Details on this clonotype: At one of its ends the junction is not consistent with the germline gene, which may arise from a read error. The rearrangement uses TRBV20-1 and TRBJ1-2; 7 bases agree with TRBD1. The CDR3 has 14 residues. Germline V gene lookup returns CDR1 DFQATT and CDR2 SNEGSKA (reference sequence). The CDR3 DNA reads TGCAGTGCAAGAGACAGGGCTCCTAGCTATGGCTACACCTTC. Residues: CSARDRAPSYGYTF.

This clonotype was recorded once. The chain has TRBV3-1 and TRBJ1-5, with TRBD1 as a possible D gene (6 bases). This CDR3 is 15 amino acids long. Germline CDR1 LGHDT, CDR2 YNNKEL (reference sequence). V was shortened by 0 bases and J by 4 bases, with 10 bases between the two germline ends. The CDR3 DNA follows: TGTGCCAGCAGCCAAGAAGGTCAGGGGAATCAGCCCCAGCATTTT. The encoded protein is CASSQEGQGNQPQHF.

The gene calls are TRBV9 and TRBJ2-1; no clear D. The CDR3 totals 11 residues. Germline CDR1 SGDLS, CDR2 YYNGEE. Trimming shortened V by 3 bases and J by 7 bases, and 5 bases separated the two germline ends. The CDR3 DNA follows: TGTGCCAGCAGCGAGAATAATGAGCAGTTCTTC. Encoded protein: CASSENNEQFF.

This chain uses TRBV9 with TRBJ2-1; D not resolved. The germline CDR1 and CDR2 sequences are SGDLS and YYNGEE. Trimming removed 0 bases at V and 0 bases at J, with 10 bases between. The CDR3 contains 16 residues. CDR3 protein: CASSVEPKSSYNEQFF. CDR3 nucleotides: TGTGCCAGCAGCGTAGAACCGAAGAGCTCCTACAATGAGCAGTTCTTC.

The V call is TRBV4-3, the J call TRBJ2-5; no definite D call. The CDR3 spans 13 residues. CDR1 and CDR2 (germline): LGHNA, YSLEER. Trimming left V 1 base short and J 5 bases short, with 8 bases between. DNA for the CDR3: TGCGCCAGCAGCCAAGGGCAGAGGGAGACCCAGTACTTC. Its protein is CASSQGQRETQYF.

This sequence joins TRBV15 and TRBJ2-5; D gene ambiguous. Germline V gives CDR1 LNHNV, CDR2 YYDKDF (reference sequence). This CDR3 contains 16 residues. The germline V and J ends were trimmed by 1 base and 5 bases, with 17 bases remaining between them. CDR3 sequence: CATSRGAGSEPETQYF. CDR3 in DNA: TGTGCCACCAGCAGAGGGGCCGGGTCCGAACCTGAGACCCAGTACTTC.

This rearrangement joins TRBV7-8 to TRBJ2-5; TRBD1 might be the D (6 bases). Per germline, CDR1 SGHVS and CDR2 FQNEAQ. The CDR3 has 14 residues. The germline V and J ends were trimmed by 0 bases and 1 base, with 6 bases remaining between them. The CDR3, as DNA: TGTGCCAGCAGCTTAGCGGGGGCCCAAGAGACCCAGTACTTC. Translation gives CASSLAGAQETQYF. Full variable domain (rest looked up from reference TRBV7-8 and TRBJ2-5): GAGVSQSPRYKVAKRGQDVALRCDPISGHVSLFWYQQALGQGPEFLTYFQNEAQLDKSGLPSDRFFAERPEGSVSTLKIQRTQQEDSAVYLCASSLAGAQETQYFGPGTRLLVL.

This clonotype was seen a single time. The V and J genes are TRBV13 and TRBJ1-2; TRBD1 is a possible D gene (6 bases). The CDR3 contains 14 residues. V lost 1 base, J lost 10 bases, and 16 bases lay in between. Germline CDR1 PRHDT, CDR2 FYEKMQ (reference sequence). CDR3 amino acids: CASSLVAGENVYTF. In DNA form, the CDR3 reads TGTGCCAGCAGCTTAGTCGCAGGGGAAAATGTCTACACCTTC.

V is TRBV4-1 and J is TRBJ2-1, with D tentatively TRBD2 (6 bases). CDR1 and CDR2 (germline): MGHRA, YSYEKL. The ends were cut back, 4 bases at V and 8 bases at J, with 21 bases in the middle. This CDR3 region has 16 residues. The CDR3 DNA sequence: TGCGCCAGCAGCCCTTTAGGTGGCGGGGTCCCGGATGAGCAGTTCTTC. It yields the protein CASSPLGGGVPDEQFF.

The chain combines TRBV29-1 with TRBJ2-5; a weak D match, TRBD1 (5 bases). CDR3 length equals 12 residues. CDR1 is SQVTM, CDR2 ANQGSEA, per germline. The ends were cut back, 6 bases at V and 2 bases at J, with 10 bases in the middle. The CDR3 protein is CSVVRTQETQYF. The CDR3 DNA is TGCAGCGTCGTGAGGACACAAGAGACCCAGTACTTC. The entire variable domain, with the rest obtained from reference TRBV29-1 and TRBJ2-5, is as follows: SAVISQKPSRDICQRGTSLTIQCQVDSQVTMMFWYRQQPGQSLTLIATANQGSEATYESGFVIDKFPISRPNLTFSTLTVSNMSPEDSSIYLCSVVRTQETQYFGPGTRLLVL.

The chain combines TRBV5-4 with TRBJ2-3; D not resolved. V was clipped by 0 bases and J by 4 bases, with 9 bases between them. There are 14 residues in the CDR3. CDR1 and CDR2 (germline): SGHNT, YYREEE (reference sequence). The CDR3 bases are TGTGCCAGCAGCTTGGCCCTTGGGGCAGATACGCAGTATTTT. Translation: CASSLALGADTQYF.

The chain carries TRBV20-1 and TRBJ2-7, with 8 positions matching TRBD1. The CDR3 extends over 15 amino acids. The germline gives CDR1 DFQATT, CDR2 SNEGSKA (reference sequence). Unmatched junction bases numbered 5, after V lost 1 base and J lost 0 bases. CDR3 in amino acids: CSARAGQVSSYEQYF. DNA for the CDR3: TGCAGTGCTAGAGCGGGACAGGTGAGCTCCTACGAGCAGTACTTC.